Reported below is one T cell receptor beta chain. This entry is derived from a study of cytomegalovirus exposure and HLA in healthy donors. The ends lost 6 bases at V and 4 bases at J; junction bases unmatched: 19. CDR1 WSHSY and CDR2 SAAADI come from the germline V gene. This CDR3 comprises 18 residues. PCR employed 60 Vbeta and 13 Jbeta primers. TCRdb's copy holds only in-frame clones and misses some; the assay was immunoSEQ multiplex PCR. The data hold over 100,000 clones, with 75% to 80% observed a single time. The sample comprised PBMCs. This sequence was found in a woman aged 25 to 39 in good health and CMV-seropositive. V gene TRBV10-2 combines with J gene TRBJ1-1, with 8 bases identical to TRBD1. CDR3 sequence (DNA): TGCGCCAGCAGCAAGCAAATTGGTGGACAGGGTTGGACCACTGAAGCTTTCTTT. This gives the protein CASSKQIGGQGWTTEAFF.